This T cell receptor beta chain came from a study of shared clonotypes between healthy human individuals (dated by TCRdb to about 2020). Broadly, across the study: Three men and a couple of women, aged 18 to 49 years, made up the cohort. To estimate repertoire size and how much clonotype sharing occurs between individuals, the study deeply sequenced the blood TCR repertoires of several healthy adults. To increase sequencing depth and limit assay-specific biases, different laboratories used diverse techniques to prepare libraries and sequence TCR repertoires. Per donor, leukapheresis produced somewhere between about 0.8 and 9.5 billion PBMCs. Per donor, three plates each were used for CD4 naive and CD4 memory, two for CD8 naive, and one for CD8 memory.

The CDR3 numbers 14 residues from cysteine through phenylalanine. The kept DNA is CDR3 alone, 42 bases in frame from the first base. V is cut by 3 bases and J by 8 bases, and the space between the germline ends is 17 bases. CDR1 and CDR2 (SGHDT, YYEEEE) derive from the germline V gene. Paper-wide results and their limitations: Because the study included only a small number of donors, the genetic and exposure-history diversity represented was limited. Sampling was restricted to blood, and TCR repertoires in tissues likely differ from the TCR repertoires found in blood. Pairwise subsampling indicated that sequencing depth was expected to affect the degree of clonotype sharing among donors. Incomplete sequencing was indicated by rarefaction of sorted-subset datasets, despite the large sequencing depth. Sharing across four donors was observed for roughly 5% of naive CD4, over 3% of naive CD8, 2% to 2.5% of memory CD4, and approximately 0.41% of memory CD8 clonotypes. Higher generation probabilities were observed for clonotypes shared by all four sorted-subset donors than for non-shared clonotypes. Naive subsets generally had larger estimated clonotype richness than memory subsets.

For the CD8 naive samples, CD45RO-negative cells were positively selected for CCR7, yielding a CD45RA+CCR7+ population from which TemRA cells were excluded. The donors were healthy, HIV-negative adults who had no recently reported acute infections or vaccinations. Every donor was a Caucasian adult living in Nashville, Tennessee, USA. After blood collection by leukapheresis, PBMCs were isolated using Ficoll-Histopaque density gradient centrifugation and then cryopreserved in the vapor phase of liquid nitrogen. Purity and quantity of every magnetically sorted T cell population were checked by analytical flow cytometry. Each sorted fraction had its genomic DNA isolated and then quantified by UV absorbance on a Nanodrop 2000c. Using the deep immunoSEQ assay, multiplex PCR amplified TCR CDR3 regions from genomic DNA. Genomic DNA extracted from each cell subset was distributed evenly over all wells of several immunoSEQ 96-well plates, and each plate served as one replicate. For sorted subsets, about 200 ng genomic DNA, equal to 25,000 to 35,000 T cell genomes, was loaded into each replicate PCR. The purified libraries were quantified using a Qubit 3.0 fluorometer, sized with a Bioanalyzer 2100, and then quantified again using the KAPA Library Quantification kit. Every immunoSEQ 96-well plate was sequenced on a dedicated single-read 150-cycle Illumina NextSeq 550 flow cell. In the original analysis: Because the immunoSEQ output held only junctional sequences and lacked quality scores, the filtering could not match the filtering applied to full-length reads. Sequences were annotated with PyIR, a Python wrapper for IgBLAST v1.9, using IMGT germline references to assign V/J genes and CDR3. Any read was removed if the V/J assignment was weak (E-value above 1e-6), the CDR3 was missing, or the read contained stop codons, out-of-frame junctions, or ambiguous translated residues. V3J clonotypes were defined by identical inferred V gene, J gene, and CDR3 amino acid sequence. Percentage overlap between repertoires was computed as shared unique clonotypes divided by the size of the smaller repertoire. Three approaches were used to assess repertoire richness: RTK rarefaction, the Chao1 estimator, and Recon v2.1 estimates of unobserved clonotypes. Generation probabilities were computed with OLGA for all TCRbeta clonotypes obtained by the gDNA method from a few donors. TCRdb stores this immuneACCESS table with in-frame sequences only. Part of the clones is absent; in the studies checked, under half of the shortfall reflects unresolved V genes, and no reason is known for the rest. The D gene and trimming were derived from the DNA, and the V and J assignments and clone size from that table. The sample records about 700,000 clones, approximately 90% of which are singletons. The ten largest clones capture roughly 22% of the sample.

A remark on this clone: Its target antigen remains unknown. Per-base qualities were not stored, and no clone one base away is much larger.

The chain is encoded by TRBV5-6 joined to TRBJ1-2; the D segment cannot be called with confidence. The sample comprised naive CD8+ T cells sorted from blood. This sample's cell subset or site label indicates: CD45RA+CCR7+. The clonotype was recovered from a man aged 25 to 40 in good health. CDR3 protein: CASSSGDWIAGYTF. The DNA sequence is as follows: TGTGCCAGCAGCTCGGGCGACTGGATAGCCGGCTACACCTTC.